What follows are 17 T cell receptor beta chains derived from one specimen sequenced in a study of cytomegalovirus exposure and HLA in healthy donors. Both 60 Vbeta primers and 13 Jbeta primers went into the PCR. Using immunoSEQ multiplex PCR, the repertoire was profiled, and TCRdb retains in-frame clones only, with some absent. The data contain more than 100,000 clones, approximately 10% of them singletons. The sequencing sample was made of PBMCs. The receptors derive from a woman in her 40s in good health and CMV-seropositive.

The chain's CDR3 is CAISLYGVRHEQFF. In nucleotides, the CDR3 is TGTGCCATCAGTCTCTACGGGGTAAGGCATGAGCAGTTCTTC. The chain links TRBV10-3 to TRBJ2-1; possibly TRBD2 for D (5 bases). The length of the CDR3 is 14 residues. The ends were cut back, 5 bases at V and 8 bases at J, with 16 bases in the middle. The germline gives CDR1 ENHRY, CDR2 SYGVKD.

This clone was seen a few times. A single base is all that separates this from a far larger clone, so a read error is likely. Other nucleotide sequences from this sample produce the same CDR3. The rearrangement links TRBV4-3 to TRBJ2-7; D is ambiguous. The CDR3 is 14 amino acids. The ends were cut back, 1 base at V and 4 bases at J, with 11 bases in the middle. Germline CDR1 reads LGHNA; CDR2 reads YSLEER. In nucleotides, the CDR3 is TGCGCCAGCAGCCAAGTCCGCCAGTCATACGAGCAGTACTTC. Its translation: CASSQVRQSYEQYF.

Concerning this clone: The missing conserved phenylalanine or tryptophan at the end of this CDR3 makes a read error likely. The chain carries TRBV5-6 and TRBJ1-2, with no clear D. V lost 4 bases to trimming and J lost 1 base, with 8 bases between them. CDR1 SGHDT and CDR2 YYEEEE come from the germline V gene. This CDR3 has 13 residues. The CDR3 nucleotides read TGTGCCAGCAGCCCGGGGTTTAACTATGGCTACACCCTC. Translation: CASSPGFNYGYTL.

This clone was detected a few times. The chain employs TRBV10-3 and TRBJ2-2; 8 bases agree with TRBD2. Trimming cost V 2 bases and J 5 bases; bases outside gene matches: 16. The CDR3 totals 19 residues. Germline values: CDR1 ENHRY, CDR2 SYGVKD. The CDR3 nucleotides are TGTGCCATCAGTGAGCAAATCCCCGCCGGGCGGGGGGCTACCGGGGAGCTGTTTTTT. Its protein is CAISEQIPAGRGATGELFF.

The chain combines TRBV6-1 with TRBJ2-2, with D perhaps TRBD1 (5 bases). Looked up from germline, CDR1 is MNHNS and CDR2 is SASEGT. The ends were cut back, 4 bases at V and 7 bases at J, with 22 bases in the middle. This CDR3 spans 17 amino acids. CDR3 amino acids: CASSAIGASTVLGELFF. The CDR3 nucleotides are TGTGCCAGCAGTGCGATTGGGGCCTCCACTGTACTCGGGGAGCTGTTTTTT.

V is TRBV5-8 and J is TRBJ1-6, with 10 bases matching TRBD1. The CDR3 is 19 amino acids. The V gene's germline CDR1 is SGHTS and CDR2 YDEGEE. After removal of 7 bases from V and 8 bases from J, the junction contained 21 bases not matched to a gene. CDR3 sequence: CASANGESRTGGWYSPLHF. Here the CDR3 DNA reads TGTGCCAGCGCGAACGGGGAGTCACGGACAGGGGGATGGTATTCACCCCTCCACTTT.

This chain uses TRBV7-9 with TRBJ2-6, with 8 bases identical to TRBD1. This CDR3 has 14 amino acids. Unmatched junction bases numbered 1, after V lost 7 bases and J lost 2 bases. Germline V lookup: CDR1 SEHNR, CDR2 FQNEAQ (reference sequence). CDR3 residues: CASKDRAGANVLTF. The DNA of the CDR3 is TGTGCCAGCAAGGACAGGGCTGGGGCCAACGTCCTGACTTTC.

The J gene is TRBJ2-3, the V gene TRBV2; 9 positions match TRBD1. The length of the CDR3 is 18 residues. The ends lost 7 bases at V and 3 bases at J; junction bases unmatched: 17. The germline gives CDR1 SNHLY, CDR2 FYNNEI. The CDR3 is CASKVYQQGARGTDTQYF. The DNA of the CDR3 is TGTGCCAGCAAAGTCTATCAACAGGGGGCCAGGGGGACAGATACGCAGTATTTT.

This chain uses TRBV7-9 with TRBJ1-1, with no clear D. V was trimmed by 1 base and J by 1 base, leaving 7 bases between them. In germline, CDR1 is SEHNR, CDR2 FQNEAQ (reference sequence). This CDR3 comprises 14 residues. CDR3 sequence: CASSLVRQNTEAFF. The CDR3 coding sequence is TGTGCCAGCAGCTTAGTGAGACAGAACACTGAAGCTTTCTTT.

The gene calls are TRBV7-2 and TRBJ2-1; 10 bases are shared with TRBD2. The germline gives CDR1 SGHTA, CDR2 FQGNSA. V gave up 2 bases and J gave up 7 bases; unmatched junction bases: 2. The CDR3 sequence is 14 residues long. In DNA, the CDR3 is TGTGCCAGCAGCTTACTAGCGGGGGAGAATGAGCAGTTCTTC. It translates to CASSLLAGENEQFF.

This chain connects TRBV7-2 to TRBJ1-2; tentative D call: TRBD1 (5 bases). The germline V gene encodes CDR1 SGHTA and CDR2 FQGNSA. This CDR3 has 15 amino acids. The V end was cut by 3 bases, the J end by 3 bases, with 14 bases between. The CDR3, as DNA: TGTGCCAGCAGCTTGCTGAGACAGTGGGACTATGGCTACACCTTC. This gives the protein CASSLLRQWDYGYTF.

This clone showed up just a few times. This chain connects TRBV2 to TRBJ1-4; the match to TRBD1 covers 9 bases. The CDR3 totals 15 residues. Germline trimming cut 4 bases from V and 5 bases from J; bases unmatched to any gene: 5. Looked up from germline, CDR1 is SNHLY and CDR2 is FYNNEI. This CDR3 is CASSGDRASNEKLFF. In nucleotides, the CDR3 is TGTGCCAGCAGTGGGGACAGGGCGTCCAATGAAAAACTGTTTTTT.

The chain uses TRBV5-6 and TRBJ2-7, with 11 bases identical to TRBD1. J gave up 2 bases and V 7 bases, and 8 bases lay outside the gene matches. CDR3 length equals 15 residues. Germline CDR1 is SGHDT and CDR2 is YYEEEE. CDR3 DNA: TGTGCCAGCTCCCCCCCGGGACAGGGGGCCTACGAGCAGTACTTC. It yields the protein CASSPPGQGAYEQYF.

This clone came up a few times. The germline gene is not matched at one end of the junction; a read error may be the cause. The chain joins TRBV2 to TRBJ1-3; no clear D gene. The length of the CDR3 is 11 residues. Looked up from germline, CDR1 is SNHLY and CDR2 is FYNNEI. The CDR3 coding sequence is TGTGCCAGCAGTGGAGGGTTGGGAATAGAATTT. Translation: CASSGGLGIEF.

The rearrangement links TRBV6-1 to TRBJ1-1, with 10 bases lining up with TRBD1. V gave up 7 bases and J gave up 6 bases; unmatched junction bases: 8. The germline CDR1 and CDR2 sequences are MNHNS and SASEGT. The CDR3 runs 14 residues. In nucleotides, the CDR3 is TGTGCCAGCAAGTTTCAAGGGACAGGGGCTGAAGCTTTCTTT. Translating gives CASKFQGTGAEAFF.

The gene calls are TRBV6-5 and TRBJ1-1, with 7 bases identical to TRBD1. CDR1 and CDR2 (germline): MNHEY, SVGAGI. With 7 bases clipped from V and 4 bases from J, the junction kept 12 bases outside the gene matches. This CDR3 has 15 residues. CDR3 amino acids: CASTPSNRGGTEAFF. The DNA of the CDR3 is TGTGCCAGCACCCCGTCGAACAGGGGTGGCACTGAAGCTTTCTTT.

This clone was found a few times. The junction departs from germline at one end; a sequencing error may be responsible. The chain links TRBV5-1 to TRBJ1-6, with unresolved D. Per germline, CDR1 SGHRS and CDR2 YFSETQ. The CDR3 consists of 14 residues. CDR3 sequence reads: CASSLALTDSPLPF. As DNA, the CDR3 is TGCGCCAGCAGCTTAGCTCTAACAGATTCACCCCTCCCCTTT.